These T cell receptor beta chains were read from a single sample in a study of T cell repertoires in cytomegalovirus infection. Using its own MiXCR run on the reads, TCRdb lists one record per CDR3 protein. The sample has 250,000 to 300,000 distinct CDR3 sequences; about 20% are singletons. These receptors' targets are unknown. This sample comprised cultured PBMCs, obtained from culture after CMV antigen stimulation. These TCRs come from a human donor in good health (CMV status not recorded). Some clones in this sample may be carry-over from other donors' samples. Each CDR3 is given with its conserved first and last residue. A D gene is named only where the DNA matches it firmly. Rows give clone size only sometimes, using once, few, many, or a class for an expanded clone.

d_call	v_call	j_call	clone_size	cdr3_nt	cdr3_aa
NA	TRBV5-1	TRBJ2-1	few	TGCGCCAGCAGCTTTGCCGGGGGTGAGCAGTTCTTC	CASSFAGGEQFF
TRBD1	TRBV7-2	TRBJ2-5	many	TGTGCCAGCAGCTTACCGGGACAGGGCGGCGAGACCCAGTACTTC	CASSLPGQGGETQYF
TRBD1	TRBV28	TRBJ2-7	NA	TGTGCCAGCAGTGAGCGGGACAGGGAAGATGCGTCCTACGAGCAGTACTTC	CASSERDREDASYEQYF
TRBD2	TRBV4-3	TRBJ2-1	many	TGCGCCAGCAGCCAAGTTTTAGCGGGAGGACCCGAGCAGTTCTTC	CASSQVLAGGPEQFF
TRBD1	TRBV29-1	TRBJ2-3	many	TGCAGCGGGGCCGGGACAGGGAAAGATACGCAGTATTTT	CSGAGTGKDTQYF
NA	TRBV5-8	TRBJ2-5	few	TGTGCCAGCAGCTTTTGGGCGGAAGAGACCCAGTACTTC	CASSFWAEETQYF
TRBD2	TRBV6-1	TRBJ2-5	NA	TGTGCCAGCAAGACTAGCGGGATTGAGACCCAGTACTTC	CASKTSGIETQYF
NA	TRBV7-2	TRBJ1-1	medium-sized	TGTGCCAGCAGCTTAGCGGCAGGGGCAAACACTGAAGCTTTCTTT	CASSLAAGANTEAFF
TRBD2	TRBV6-2/TRBV6-3	TRBJ2-1	few	TGTGCCAGCAGTTACGGAGAGACTAGCGGGATTTACAATGAGCAGTTCTTC	CASSYGETSGIYNEQFF
TRBD1	TRBV6-2/TRBV6-3	TRBJ1-1	NA	TGTGCCAGCAGTCCCAGGGGGTTGAGGAACACTGAAGCTTTCTTT	CASSPRGLRNTEAFF
NA	TRBV7-6	TRBJ1-4	few	TGTGCCAGCAGCTTAATTCAGGGTTCTGAAAAACTGTTTTTT	CASSLIQGSEKLFF
TRBD2	TRBV7-2	TRBJ2-3	many	TGTGCCAGCAGCTTAGGCGGCGGGAGGGACCCAGATACGCAGTATTTT	CASSLGGGRDPDTQYF
TRBD1	TRBV27	TRBJ1-1	many	TGTGCCAGCAGCCAAGGGACAGGGGGCGCAAGGAACACTGAAGCTTTCTTT	CASSQGTGGARNTEAFF
NA	TRBV6-1	TRBJ2-2	NA	TGTGCCAGCAGCCGAAATCCCACCGGGGAGCTGTTTTTT	CASSRNPTGELFF
NA	TRBV7-2	TRBJ2-3	many	TGTGCCAGCAGCTCGACTAGAACAGATACGCAGTATTTT	CASSSTRTDTQYF
NA	TRBV19	TRBJ1-5	NA	TGTGCCAGTAGTATTCTGTATGAAAATCAGCCCCAGCATTTT	CASSILYENQPQHF
NA	TRBV11-2	TRBJ1-6	NA	TGTGCCAGCAGCCCCCTAGGTGAATCACCCCTCCACTTT	CASSPLGESPLHF
NA	TRBV19	TRBJ2-5	few	TGTGCCAGTCGAGACAGGTCCATGAAGGGGACCCAGTACTTC	CASRDRSMKGTQYF